The entry below describes one T cell receptor beta chain. The data are from a study of blood T cell repertoires in COVID-19. Study context: PBMCs, B-cell-depleted T cells, or T cells were the source of the cDNA or gDNA that made up the material.

V shed 3 bases and J shed 8 bases, with 13 bases lying between them. In germline, CDR1 is MDHEN, CDR2 SYDVKM. This CDR3 spans 13 amino acids. In the authors' methods: Amplification with reference gene primers provided the estimates of nucleated cell counts. Profiling relied on immunoSEQ multiplex PCR, and the TCRdb table lists in-frame clones only, not all of them. V, J and clone size are those of that table, while D and trimming were read from the DNA. The table has about 68,000 clones, 86% seen once. The chain joins TRBV28 to TRBJ1-2; the D is unclear. The sequence came from a man at least 80 years old with COVID-19, enrolled during active disease. Sequenced material: peripheral blood. Here the CDR3 reads CASSLGTLPGYTF. In DNA form, the CDR3 reads TGTGCCAGCAGTTTGGGCACCCTCCCCGGCTACACCTTC.